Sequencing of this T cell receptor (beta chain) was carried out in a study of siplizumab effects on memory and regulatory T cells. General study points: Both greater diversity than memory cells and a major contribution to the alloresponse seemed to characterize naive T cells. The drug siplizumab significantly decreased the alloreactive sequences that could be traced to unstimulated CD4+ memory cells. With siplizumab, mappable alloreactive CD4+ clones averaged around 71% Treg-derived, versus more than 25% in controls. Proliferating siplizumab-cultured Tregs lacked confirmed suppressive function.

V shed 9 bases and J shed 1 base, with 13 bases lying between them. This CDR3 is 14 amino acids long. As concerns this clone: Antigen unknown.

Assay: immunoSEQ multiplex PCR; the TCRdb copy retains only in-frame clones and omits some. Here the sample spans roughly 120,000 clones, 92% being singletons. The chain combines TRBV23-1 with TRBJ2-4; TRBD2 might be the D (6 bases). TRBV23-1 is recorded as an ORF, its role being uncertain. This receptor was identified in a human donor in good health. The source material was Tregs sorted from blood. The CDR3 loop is CARVGEVAKNIQYF. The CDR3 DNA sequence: TGCGCCAGGGTAGGGGAGGTTGCCAAAAACATTCAGTACTTC.